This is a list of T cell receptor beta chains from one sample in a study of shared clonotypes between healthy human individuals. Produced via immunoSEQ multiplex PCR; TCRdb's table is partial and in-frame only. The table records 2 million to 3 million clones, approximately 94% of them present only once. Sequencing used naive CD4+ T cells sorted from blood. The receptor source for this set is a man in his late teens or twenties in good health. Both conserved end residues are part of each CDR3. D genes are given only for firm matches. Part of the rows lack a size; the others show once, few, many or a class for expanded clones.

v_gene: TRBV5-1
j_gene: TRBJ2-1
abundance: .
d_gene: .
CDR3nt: TGCGCCAGCAGCCCTACGAAGCAGGGAGACTACAATGAGCAGTTCTTC
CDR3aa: CASSPTKQGDYNEQFF

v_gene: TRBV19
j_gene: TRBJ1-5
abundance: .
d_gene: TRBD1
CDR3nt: TGTGCCAGTAGGGGACAGGGTAATCAGCCCCAGCATTTT
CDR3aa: CASRGQGNQPQHF

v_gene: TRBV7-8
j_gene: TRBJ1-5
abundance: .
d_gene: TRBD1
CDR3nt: TGTGCCAGCAGCCCCCACAGGGGGCAAAACAATCAGCCCCAGCATTTT
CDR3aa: CASSPHRGQNNQPQHF

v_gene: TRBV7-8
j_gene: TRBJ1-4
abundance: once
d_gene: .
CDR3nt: TGTGCCAGCAGCTCCAAAGGGGCCCTGGGTCTGTTTTTT
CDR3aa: CASSSKGALGLFF

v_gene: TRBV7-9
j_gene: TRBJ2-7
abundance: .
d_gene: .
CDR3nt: TGTGCCAGCAGCTTGGGAGACGGCGAGCAGTACTTC
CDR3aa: CASSLGDGEQYF

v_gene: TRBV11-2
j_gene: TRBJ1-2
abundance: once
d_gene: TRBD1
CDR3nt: TGTGCCAGCAGCCCACAGGGGGCCCTTGGCTACACCTTC
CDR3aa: CASSPQGALGYTF

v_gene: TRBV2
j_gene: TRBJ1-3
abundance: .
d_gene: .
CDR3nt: TGTGCCAGCAGTTTTTCGAGGGATCCTCCTGGAAACACCATATATTTT
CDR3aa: CASSFSRDPPGNTIYF

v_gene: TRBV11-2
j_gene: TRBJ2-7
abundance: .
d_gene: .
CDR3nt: TGTGCCAGCGGTCTCTGGGGGGATTTCGAGCAGTACTTC
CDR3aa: CASGLWGDFEQYF

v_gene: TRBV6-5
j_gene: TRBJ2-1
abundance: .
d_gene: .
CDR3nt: TGTGCCAGCAGTCCAGCGGATATCTCCTACAATGAGCAGTTCTTC
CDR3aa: CASSPADISYNEQFF

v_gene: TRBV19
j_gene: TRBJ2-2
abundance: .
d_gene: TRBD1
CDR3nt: TGTGCCAGTAGTATAGGACAGGGGAACACCGGGGAGCTGTTTTTT
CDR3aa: CASSIGQGNTGELFF

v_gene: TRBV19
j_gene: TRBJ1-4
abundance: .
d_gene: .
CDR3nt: TGTGCCAGTAGTATAGGGCTACAGGGAGGTGAAAAACTGTTTTTT
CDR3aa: CASSIGLQGGEKLFF

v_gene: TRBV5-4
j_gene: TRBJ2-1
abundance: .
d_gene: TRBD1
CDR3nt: TGTGCCAGCAGCCTGTCCCGGGACAGGGTGAATGAGCAGTTCTTC
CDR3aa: CASSLSRDRVNEQFF

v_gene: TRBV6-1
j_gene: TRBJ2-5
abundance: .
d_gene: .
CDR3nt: TGTGCCAGCAGATATGCCCAAGAGACCCAGTACTTC
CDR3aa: CASRYAQETQYF

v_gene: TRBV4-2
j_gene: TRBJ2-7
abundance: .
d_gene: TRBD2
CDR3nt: TGTGCCAGCAGCCCCTACAGGTGGGCAGGGGGTCGGCTAGCGGGGGCCCTCGCCTACGAGCAGTACTTC
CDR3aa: CASSPYRWAGGRLAGALAYEQYF

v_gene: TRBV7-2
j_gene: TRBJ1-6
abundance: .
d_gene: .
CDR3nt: TGTGCCAGCAGACCCCCGGGGTCTAATTCACCCCTCCACTTT
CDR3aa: CASRPPGSNSPLHF

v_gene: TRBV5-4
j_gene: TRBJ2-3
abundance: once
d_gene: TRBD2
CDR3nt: TGTGCCAGCAGCTTGGTCTTAGCGGGAGGGACAGATACGCAGTATTTT
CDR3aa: CASSLVLAGGTDTQYF

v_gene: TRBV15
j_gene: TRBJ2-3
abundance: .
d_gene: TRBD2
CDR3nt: TGTGCCACCGCACAAGGGACTAGCGGGCGGGGTACGCAGTATTTT
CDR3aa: CATAQGTSGRGTQYF

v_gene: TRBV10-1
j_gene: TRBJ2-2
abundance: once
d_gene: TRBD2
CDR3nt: TGCGCCAGCAGTCCAGCGGGAGACACCGGGGAGCTGTTTTTT
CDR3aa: CASSPAGDTGELFF

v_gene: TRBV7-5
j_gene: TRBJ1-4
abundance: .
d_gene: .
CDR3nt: TGTGCCAGAAGCCTGTTTGAGTTTCCACAAATGAACAGGGGCAAAAATAATGAAAAACTGTTTTTT
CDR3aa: CARSLFEFPQMNRGKNNEKLFF

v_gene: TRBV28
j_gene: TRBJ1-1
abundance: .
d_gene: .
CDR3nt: TGTGCCAGCAGTGTGGACGGGGCTTTCTTT
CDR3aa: CASSVDGAFF

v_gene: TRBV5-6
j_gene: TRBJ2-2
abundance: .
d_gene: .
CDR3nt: TGTGCCAGCAGCTGGAGGAACACCGGGGAGCTGTTTTTT
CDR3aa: CASSWRNTGELFF

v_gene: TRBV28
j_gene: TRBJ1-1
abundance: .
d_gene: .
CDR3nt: TGTGCCAGCAGAACGACCCGACCTGAAGCTTTCTTT
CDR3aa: CASRTTRPEAFF

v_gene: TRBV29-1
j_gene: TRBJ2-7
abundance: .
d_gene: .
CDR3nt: TGCAGCGTGGTTGGACTGGGGACCTACGAGCAGTACTTC
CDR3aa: CSVVGLGTYEQYF

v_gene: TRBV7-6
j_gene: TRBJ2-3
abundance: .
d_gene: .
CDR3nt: TGTGCCAGCAGCTTAGATTTACCAGCGGCCACAGATACGCAGTATTTT
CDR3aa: CASSLDLPAATDTQYF

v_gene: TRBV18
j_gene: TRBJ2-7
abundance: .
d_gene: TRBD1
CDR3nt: TGTGCCAGCTCAGAAATTGACAGGGGGCCATACGAGCAGTACTTC
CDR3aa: CASSEIDRGPYEQYF

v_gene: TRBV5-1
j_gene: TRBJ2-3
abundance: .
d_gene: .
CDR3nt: TGCGCCAGCAGCCTGGACCTTACCTCGGGTACGCAGTATTTT
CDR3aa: CASSLDLTSGTQYF

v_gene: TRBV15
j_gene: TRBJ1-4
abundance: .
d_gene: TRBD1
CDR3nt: TGTGCCACCAGCAGAGTGGCAGACAGGGCCTCACTTAATGAAAAACTGTTTTTT
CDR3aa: CATSRVADRASLNEKLFF

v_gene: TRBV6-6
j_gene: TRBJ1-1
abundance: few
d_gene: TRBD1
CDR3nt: TGTGCCAGCAGTTATGATCAGGACAGGGTGGACACTGAAGCTTTCTTT
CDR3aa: CASSYDQDRVDTEAFF

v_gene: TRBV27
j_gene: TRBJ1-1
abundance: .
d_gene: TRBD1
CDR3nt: TGTGCCAGCAGTACCCTCAGAGGGGGCTTTAGGACTGAAGCTTTCTTT
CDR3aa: CASSTLRGGFRTEAFF

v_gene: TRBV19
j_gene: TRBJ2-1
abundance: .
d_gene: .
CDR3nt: TGTGCCAGTAGTACAAGCGGCGGCAATGAGCAGTTCTTC
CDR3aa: CASSTSGGNEQFF

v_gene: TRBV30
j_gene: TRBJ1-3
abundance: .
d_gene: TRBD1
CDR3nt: TGTGCCTGGAGGGAGACAGGGGGCATCTCTGGAAACACCATATATTTT
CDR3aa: CAWRETGGISGNTIYF

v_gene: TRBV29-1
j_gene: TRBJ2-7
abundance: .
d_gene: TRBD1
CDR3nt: TGCAGCGTTGTTATAGGACAGGGTTACGAGCAGTACTTC
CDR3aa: CSVVIGQGYEQYF

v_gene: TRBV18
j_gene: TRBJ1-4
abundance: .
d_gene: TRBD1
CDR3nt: TGTGCCAGCTCACGGGACAGTAATGAAAAACTGTTTTTT
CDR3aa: CASSRDSNEKLFF